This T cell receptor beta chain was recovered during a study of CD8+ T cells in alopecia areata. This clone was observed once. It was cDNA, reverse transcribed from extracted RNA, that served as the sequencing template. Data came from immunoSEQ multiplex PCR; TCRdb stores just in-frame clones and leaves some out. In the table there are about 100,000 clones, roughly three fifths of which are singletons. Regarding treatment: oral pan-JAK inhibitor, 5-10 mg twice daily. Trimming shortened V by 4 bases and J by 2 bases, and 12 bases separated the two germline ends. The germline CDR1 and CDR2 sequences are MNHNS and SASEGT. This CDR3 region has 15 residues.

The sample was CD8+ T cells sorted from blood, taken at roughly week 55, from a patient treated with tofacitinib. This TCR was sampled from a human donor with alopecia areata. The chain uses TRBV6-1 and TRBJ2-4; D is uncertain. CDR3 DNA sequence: TGTGCCAGCAGTGTCGGGCGAGGATCCAAAAACATTCAGTACTTC. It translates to CASSVGRGSKNIQYF.